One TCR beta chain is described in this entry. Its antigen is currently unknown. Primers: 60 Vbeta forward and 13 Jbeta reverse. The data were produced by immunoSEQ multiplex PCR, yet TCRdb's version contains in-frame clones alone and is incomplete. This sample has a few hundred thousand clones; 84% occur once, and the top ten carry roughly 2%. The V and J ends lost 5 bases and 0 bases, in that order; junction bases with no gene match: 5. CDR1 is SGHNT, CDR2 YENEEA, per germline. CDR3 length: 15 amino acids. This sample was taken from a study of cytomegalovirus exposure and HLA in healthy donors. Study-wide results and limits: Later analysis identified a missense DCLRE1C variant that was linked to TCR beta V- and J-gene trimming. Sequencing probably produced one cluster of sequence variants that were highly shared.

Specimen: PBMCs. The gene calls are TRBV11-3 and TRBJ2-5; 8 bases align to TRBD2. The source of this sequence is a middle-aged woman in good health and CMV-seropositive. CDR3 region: CASSPVAGYQETQYF. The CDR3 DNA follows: TGTGCCAGCAGCCCCGTAGCGGGGTACCAAGAGACCCAGTACTTC.